A single TCR beta chain is shown here with its context. The data are from a study of human T cells and chemical hapten exposure. Time point specified: patch test 1, 2 weeks after DPC sensitization. Treatment denoted: therapeutic diphenylcyclopropenone sensitization with weekly scalp DPC. Using its own MiXCR run on the RACE reads, TCRdb lists one record per CDR3 protein. The sample lists just under 350,000 distinct CDR3 sequences; around 7% were seen once. This specimen consisted of whole blood, obtained in connection with sensitization to the hapten diphenylcyclopropenone (DPC). The source of this sequence is a woman aged 18-29 years with alopecia areata. Some clones in this sample may be carry-over from other donors' samples.

The CDR3 loop is CASSQGYSYEQYF. CDR3 nucleotide sequence: TGTGCCAGCAGCCAAGGCTACTCCTACGAGCAGTACTTC. This chain connects TRBV3-1 to TRBJ2-7; no reliable D call. The CDR3 is 13 residues long. Trimming cost V 1 base and J 0 bases, with 4 bases left between them. The germline CDR1 and CDR2 sequences are LGHDT and YNNKEL (reference sequence).